This T cell receptor (beta chain) emerged from a study of glioma-infiltrating T cells (dated by TCRdb to the mid-2010s). Study-level background: Glioma tissue, non-neoplastic brain tissue and matched peripheral blood mononuclear cells were used as sources from which TCR alpha- and beta-chain repertoires were sequenced. To gauge divergence between tissue and blood T-cell populations, every tissue-infiltrating repertoire was compared against the peripheral blood repertoire from the same patient. The paired cohort was made up of three low-grade glioma patients, several primary glioblastoma patients and three non-glioma patients who contributed non-neoplastic brain tissue. The study at large found these results: Only a very small number of CDR3 sequences turned up in both tissue and blood, a result put down to high CDR3 diversity combined with limited sampling. The group comparisons were based on small numbers of patients: three non-neoplastic, three low-grade glioma and roughly eight glioblastoma patients. VJ-independent divergence between tissue and blood was found to be below expectation in non-neoplastic patients but above expectation in all gliomas, particularly low-grade gliomas.

Taken from cysteine to phenylalanine, the CDR3 has 22 residues. The retained sequence is limited to the CDR3, 66 bases, with the frame set at the first base. V gives up 0 bases and J gives up 1 base, and the segment between their germline ends measures 27 bases. Sequences MGHRA (CDR1) and YSYEKL (CDR2) are obtained from the germline V gene. The iRepertoire nested amplicon-rescue multiplex PCR (arm-PCR) platform was used to amplify TCR alpha and beta CDR3 regions from RNA. The input for one-step reverse transcription and amplification was 100-400 ng of either tissue mRNA or PBMC total RNA. Following bead purification, Illumina adapters were added through a secondary multiplex PCR, and the libraries were then gel-purified between 200 and 400 bp. Libraries carried internal 6-nucleotide barcodes used for demultiplexing. Libraries were sequenced on an Illumina MiSeq with 2x220 or 2x250 nucleotide paired-end reads. The published analysis was carried out like this. Paired reads were merged with FLASH 1.2.11 and aligned to the GRCh37 human genome with BWA-MEM before extracting TRA and TRB reads. An IMGT-derived reference of cassette sequences and CDR3 motifs, with pseudogenes included, was used for V and J assignment. Reads were translated in three frames, and productive CDR3s were defined as those with a C...FGXG motif and no stop codons. A clonotype was defined as a unique combination of a V-J cassette pair and a CDR3 amino acid sequence. Hamming distance filtering was applied to reads, with thresholds set by the sequence error rate of each sample in mapped regions. TCRdb reanalyzed the raw reads on its own, using fastp at Q25 for trimming and MiXCR for clone calling, and kept in-frame beta chains. Each entry is one CDR3 protein sequence, shown with its most common DNA and genes. These V and J calls originate from TCRdb's pipeline instead of the authors' own analysis. In all, the sample holds around 97,000 distinct CDR3 sequences, and about 30% of those were seen once. The top ten clonotypes cover 40% to 45% of the sample.

This clonotype has just a few counts. Its antigen has not been determined. Base qualities were left out, and no much larger clone turns up one base away. The chain employs TRBV4-1 and TRBJ1-4; perhaps TRBD1 is the D gene, with 6 bases matching. This receptor was taken from a human donor with low-grade glioma or glioblastoma, undergoing nonglioma brain surgery, or in good health (not recorded which). The material sequenced was glioma tissue, nonneoplastic brain tissue, or PBMCs (not recorded which). The nucleotides are TGCGCCAGCAGCCAAGATTCGATTGGGGGGGGCATTATGGATGGAACTAATGAAAAACTGTTTTTT. Protein translation: CASSQDSIGGGIMDGTNEKLFF.